This T cell receptor beta chain appears in the sequencing data of a study of T cell responses to AZD1222 COVID-19 vaccine. This CDR3 spans 16 amino acids. V gave up 3 bases and J gave up 0 bases; unmatched junction bases: 5. Germline V CDR1 and CDR2: LNHDA, SQIVND (reference sequence). Sequencing was performed with immunoSEQ multiplex PCR; in TCRdb, only in-frame clones are kept and a portion is missing. The table shows approximately 160,000 clones, with 92% occurring only once. Sequences were derived from peripheral blood, sampled 28 days after the second AZD1222 dose. The TCR was taken from an adult who received the AZD1222 COVID-19 vaccine. The chain combines TRBV19 with TRBJ1-1; TRBD1 agrees at 9 bases. The CDR3, as DNA: TGTGCCAGTAGTATGGGACAGGGAAGGATGAACACTGAAGCTTTCTTT. Amino acids: CASSMGQGRMNTEAFF.